The source of this T cell receptor beta chain is a study of T-cell memory formation after mild COVID-19. TCRdb re-analysed the 5' RACE reads in MiXCR, keeping a single row per CDR3 protein. This table holds 150,000 to 200,000 distinct CDR3 sequences, 20% to 25% found once. The CDR3 consists of 14 residues. The V end lost 4 bases, the J end lost 7 bases, and 11 bases lay between the germline ends. In germline, CDR1 is MNHEY, CDR2 SMNVEV (reference sequence). Comment on this clonotype: Its cognate antigen is unknown.

Study results and caveats: Contracting clones, day 15 to 85, had balanced CD4/CD8, and later expanders favored CD4+. Contracting CD8+ clones were enriched in EMRA, CD4+ mainly in CM and EM.

This receptor was identified in an adult woman who had mild COVID-19 (a few samples of this study predate the infection). Cell type and time point are not known. The V gene is TRBV27, the J gene TRBJ1-6; D is unresolved. Input material: PBMCs or a T cell subset sorted from them (not recorded which). CDR3 residues: CASSYGVGNSPLHF. As DNA, the CDR3 is TGTGCCAGCAGTTACGGGGTGGGGAATTCACCCCTCCACTTT.